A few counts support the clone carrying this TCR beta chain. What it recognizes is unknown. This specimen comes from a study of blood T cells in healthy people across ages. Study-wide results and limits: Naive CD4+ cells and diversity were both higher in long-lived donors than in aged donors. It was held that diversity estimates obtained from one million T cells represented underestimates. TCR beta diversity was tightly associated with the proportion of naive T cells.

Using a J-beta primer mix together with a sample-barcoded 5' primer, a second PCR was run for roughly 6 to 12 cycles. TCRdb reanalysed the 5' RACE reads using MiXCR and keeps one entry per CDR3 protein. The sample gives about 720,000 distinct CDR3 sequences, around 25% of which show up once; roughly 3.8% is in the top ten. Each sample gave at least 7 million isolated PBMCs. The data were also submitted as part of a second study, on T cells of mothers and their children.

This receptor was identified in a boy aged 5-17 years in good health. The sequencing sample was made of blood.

CDR3: CASSFGTGFGNEQFF. The CDR3 coding sequence is TGTGCCAGCAGCTTTGGGACAGGGTTTGGGAATGAGCAGTTCTTC. The chain uses TRBV6-2 or TRBV6-3 and TRBJ2-5; the match to TRBD1 covers 9 bases. Gene TRBJ2-1 matches the end of the DNA better, so the J call may be wrong. Germline CDR1 and CDR2: MNHEY and SVGEGT. The CDR3 length is 15 residues.